These 30 T cell receptor beta chains were all obtained from the same sample, sequenced in a study of T cell repertoires in cytomegalovirus infection. MiXCR, applied by TCRdb to the reads, yields one record per CDR3 protein. The data show about 69,000 distinct CDR3 sequences, about 26% seen once. Their antigens are not known. Sample: CD8+ T cells from cultured PBMCs, taken from culture after CMV antigen stimulation. All receptors derive from a human donor in good health (CMV status not recorded). Some clones in this sample may be carry-over from other donors' samples.

V is TRBV12-3 or TRBV12-4 and J is TRBJ1-3; D perhaps matches TRBD1 (5 bases). The V end was cut by 3 bases, the J end by 0 bases, with 9 bases between. The length of the CDR3 is 15 residues. CDR3 DNA: TGTGCCAGCAGTTTGGGGGAGAGCTCTGGAAACACCATATATTTT. Its translation: CASSLGESSGNTIYF.

This clonotype was seen a few times. V and J are TRBV7-8 and TRBJ1-1; TRBD1 is a possible D gene (5 bases). CDR1 SGHVS and CDR2 FQNEAQ come from the germline V gene. CDR3 length equals 15 residues. Trimming stripped 1 base from V and 0 bases from J, with 9 bases between. This CDR3 is CASSLEGTLNTEAFF. The CDR3 nucleotides are TGTGCCAGCAGCTTAGAAGGGACCTTGAACACTGAAGCTTTCTTT.

This clonotype came up many times. The V and J genes are TRBV4-1 and TRBJ1-6; maybe TRBD1 (5 bases). The V end was cut by 0 bases, the J end by 10 bases, with 19 bases between. Germline values: CDR1 MGHRA, CDR2 YSYEKL. The CDR3 consists of 17 residues. This chain's CDR3 is CASSQEVGLAWGSPLHF. The CDR3 region has the DNA TGCGCCAGCAGCCAAGAGGTGGGACTCGCGTGGGGGTCACCCCTCCACTTT.

Concerning this clonotype itself: A single base separates this from a much larger clone, so it may be a read error. The V and J genes are TRBV6-1 and TRBJ1-4; D remains unclear. The V end lost 2 bases, the J end lost 4 bases, and 14 bases lay between the germline ends. Germline values: CDR1 MNHNS, CDR2 SASEGT. There are 16 residues in the CDR3. This CDR3 is CASSENQAQRNEKLFF. In DNA, the CDR3 is TGTGCCAGCAGTGAAAATCAGGCTCAACGTAATGAAAAACTGTTTTTT.

A few counts support this clonotype. The genes are TRBV27 and TRBJ2-4; no firm D call. The length of the CDR3 is 13 residues. V dropped 0 bases and J dropped 6 bases, with 6 bases sitting between them. Per germline, CDR1 MNHEY and CDR2 SMNVEV (reference sequence). CDR3 nucleotide sequence: TGTGCCAGCAGTTTATCCGTAAGAAACATTCAGTACTTC. This sequence encodes CASSLSVRNIQYF.

This clonotype was found a few times. V is TRBV11-3 and J is TRBJ2-7; TRBD1 matches at 9 bases. The CDR3 loop spans 15 amino acids. With 5 bases clipped from V and 2 bases from J, the junction kept 7 bases outside the gene matches. Germline assignment: CDR1 SGHNT and CDR2 YENEEA. This CDR3 is CASSLPGQGTYEQYF. The CDR3 DNA reads TGTGCCAGCAGCCTTCCGGGACAGGGTACCTACGAGCAGTACTTC.

J is TRBJ1-4 and V is TRBV5-1; maybe TRBD1 (5 bases). The CDR3 loop spans 13 amino acids. The V gene's germline CDR1 is SGHRS and CDR2 YFSETQ. Trimming took 5 bases from V and 0 from J, leaving 5 bases between them. CDR3 DNA sequence: TGCGCCAGCAGGACAGCAACTAATGAAAAACTGTTTTTT. Its translation is CASRTATNEKLFF.

V gene TRBV12-3 or TRBV12-4 combines with J gene TRBJ1-2, with unresolved D. This CDR3 region has 14 residues. V gave up 2 bases and J gave up 4 bases, with 11 bases separating them. DNA for the CDR3: TGTGCCAGCAGTTTACTGACTGAATCCTATGGCTACACCTTC. Its translation is CASSLLTESYGYTF.

This clonotype was observed many times. V usage is TRBV4-3 and J usage is TRBJ2-3; 9 nucleotides align to TRBD2. Per germline, CDR1 LGHNA and CDR2 YSLEER. The CDR3 has 15 amino acids. Unmatched junction bases numbered 3, after V lost 3 bases and J lost 2 bases. The CDR3 spells CASSHTSGFTDTQYF. CDR3 in DNA: TGCGCCAGCAGCCATACTAGCGGGTTCACAGATACGCAGTATTTT.

CDR3 sequence reads: CASSVVIGGSGGYNEQFF. CDR3 nucleotides: TGTGCCAGCAGCGTAGTTATCGGAGGTAGCGGGGGGTACAATGAGCAGTTCTTC. The chain recombines TRBV9 with TRBJ2-1; TRBD2 agrees at 10 bases. The germline V gene encodes CDR1 SGDLS and CDR2 YYNGEE. The CDR3 contains 18 residues. With V trimmed by 0 bases and J by 4 bases, 10 bases remained unmatched.

This clonotype was seen at least ten times. V usage is TRBV13 and J usage is TRBJ2-7; D may correspond to TRBD1 or TRBD2 (5 bases each). Germline CDR1 is PRHDT and CDR2 is FYEKMQ (reference sequence). CDR3 size: 15 residues. Trimming removed 2 bases from V and 3 bases from J, with 14 bases in between. CDR3 DNA: TGTGCCAGCAGCTTAACTGGGACCCTCGACTACGAGCAGTACTTC. Protein: CASSLTGTLDYEQYF.

The chain couples TRBV29-1 to TRBJ2-3; the D gene is possibly TRBD1 (5 bases). CDR1 is SQVTM, CDR2 ANQGSEA, per germline. The V end was cut by 0 bases, the J end by 0 bases, with 7 bases between. There are 14 residues in the CDR3. The CDR3 loop is CSVEDRTSTDTQYF. The CDR3 coding sequence is TGCAGCGTTGAAGACAGGACAAGCACAGATACGCAGTATTTT.

This clonotype was observed a handful of times. The rearrangement links TRBV6-5 to TRBJ1-4; D call uncertain. This CDR3 spans 16 amino acids. CDR1 is MNHEY and CDR2 is SVGAGI in the germline V gene. V was shortened by 0 bases and J by 0 bases, with 8 bases between the two germline ends. The CDR3 reads CASSYSTNPTNEKLFF. The CDR3, as DNA: TGTGCCAGCAGTTACTCGACAAATCCAACTAATGAAAAACTGTTTTTT.

This clonotype was found many times. V usage is TRBV25-1 and J usage is TRBJ1-2; D not certain. The CDR3 spans 12 residues. Between the trimmed V and J ends, which lost 4 bases and 4 bases, there was a span of 7 bases. Per the germline V gene, CDR1 is MGHDK and CDR2 is SYGVNS. CDR3 in amino acids: CASSGRLYGYTF. CDR3 nucleotide sequence: TGTGCCAGCAGTGGCCGACTCTATGGCTACACCTTC.

This clonotype came up once. The chain is built from TRBV4-1 and TRBJ1-2, with 8 bases lining up with TRBD1. The germline V gene encodes CDR1 MGHRA and CDR2 YSYEKL. V lost 0 bases and J lost 3; bases outside the gene matches: 6. The CDR3 sequence is 16 residues long. This chain's CDR3 is CASSQDGQGGYYGYTF. CDR3 nucleotides: TGCGCCAGCAGCCAAGACGGACAGGGTGGCTACTATGGCTACACCTTC.

This chain connects TRBV5-6 to TRBJ2-1, with D unclear. CDR1 is SGHDT and CDR2 is YYEEEE in the germline V gene. The germline V and J ends were trimmed by 3 bases and 0 bases, with 1 base remaining between them. This CDR3 spans 12 amino acids. The CDR3 here is CASSYSYNEQFF. The DNA of the CDR3 is TGTGCCAGCAGCTACTCCTACAATGAGCAGTTCTTC.

This clonotype was observed at least ten times. The gene calls are TRBV7-9 and TRBJ1-5; D might be TRBD1 (6 bases). Looked up from germline, CDR1 is SEHNR and CDR2 is FQNEAQ (reference sequence). The CDR3 runs to 15 residues. V was clipped by 5 bases and J by 1 base, with 12 bases between them. CDR3 in DNA: TGTGCCAGCAGCCAACAGGGATCGAGCAATCAGCCCCAGCATTTT. The encoded protein is CASSQQGSSNQPQHF. Full variable domain (outside the CDR3, taken from reference TRBV7-9 and TRBJ1-5): DTGVSQNPRHKITKRGQNVTFRCDPISEHNRLYWYRQTLGQGPEFLTYFQNEAQLEKSRLLSDRFSAERPKGSFSTLEIQRTEQGDSAMYLCASSQQGSSNQPQHFGDGTRLSIL.

V gene TRBV28 combines with J gene TRBJ2-7; 8 nucleotides agree with TRBD1. Germline loops: CDR1 MDHEN, CDR2 SYDVKM. After removal of 6 bases from V and 5 bases from J, the junction contained 15 bases not matched to a gene. This CDR3 spans 16 amino acids. The chain's CDR3 is CASRSMDRAGQDEQYF. CDR3 nucleotides: TGTGCCAGCAGGTCCATGGACAGGGCGGGGCAGGACGAGCAGTACTTC.

At least ten counts were recorded for this clonotype. The V call is TRBV4-2, the J call TRBJ1-1; tentatively, D is TRBD1 (5 bases). Germline CDR1 LGHNA, CDR2 YNFKEQ. This CDR3 spans 13 amino acids. Trimming stripped 11 bases from V and 1 base from J, with 14 bases between. Here the CDR3 DNA reads TGTGCCTCAGGGTCCCACTCGAACACTGAAGCTTTCTTT. It encodes CASGSHSNTEAFF.

This clonotype was found a few times. This rearrangement joins TRBV4-1 to TRBJ2-1; D may be TRBD1 (7 bases). CDR3 length equals 17 residues. Looked up from germline, CDR1 is MGHRA and CDR2 is YSYEKL. V lost 0 bases to trimming and J lost 4 bases, with 16 bases between them. The CDR3 loop is CASSQDPLTGRYNEQFF. Here the CDR3 DNA reads TGCGCCAGCAGCCAAGATCCGCTGACAGGGAGGTACAATGAGCAGTTCTTC.

The gene calls are TRBV4-3 and TRBJ2-3; TRBD1 is a possible D gene (6 bases). The CDR3 has 16 amino acids. The germline V gene encodes CDR1 LGHNA and CDR2 YSLEER. V lost 3 bases, J lost 4 bases, and 17 bases lay in between. The CDR3 reads CASSQRFQGSPDTQYF. As DNA, the CDR3 is TGCGCCAGCAGCCAGAGGTTCCAGGGGTCCCCAGATACGCAGTATTTT.

This clonotype was seen only a few times. The CDR3 here is CASSQEVKAGYEQYF. The CDR3 nucleotides are TGCGCCAGCAGCCAAGAAGTCAAGGCGGGCTACGAGCAGTACTTC. The V call is TRBV4-1, the J call TRBJ2-7, with TRBD2 as a possible D gene (5 bases). The germline gives CDR1 MGHRA, CDR2 YSYEKL. V lost 0 bases and J lost 3, with 12 bases in between. The CDR3 sequence is 15 residues long.

V usage is TRBV28 and J usage is TRBJ2-7; D is undetermined. CDR3 size: 13 residues. Trimming took 9 bases from V and 1 from J, leaving 13 bases between them. Germline assignment: CDR1 MDHEN and CDR2 SYDVKM. The DNA for the CDR3 is TGTGCCAGTCTGGGCCTGGGGTCCTACGAGCAGTACTTC. It codes for CASLGLGSYEQYF.

This chain connects TRBV20-1 to TRBJ1-6, with D hard to call. V lost 5 bases and J 0 bases, leaving 8 bases between the germline ends. The germline V gene has CDR1 DFQATT and CDR2 SNEGSKA (reference sequence). The CDR3 extends over 14 amino acids. CDR3 protein: CSAPRSSYNSPLHF. CDR3 coding DNA: TGCAGTGCTCCAAGGAGCTCCTATAATTCACCCCTCCACTTT.

V and J are TRBV27 and TRBJ1-5; D is undetermined. Trimming left V 3 bases short and J 4 bases short, with 16 bases between. The germline CDR1 and CDR2 sequences are MNHEY and SMNVEV (reference sequence). This CDR3 spans 16 amino acids. The CDR3 loop reads CASSFGFPKQNQPQHF. CDR3 in DNA: TGTGCCAGCAGTTTTGGGTTCCCCAAGCAAAATCAGCCCCAGCATTTT.

The sample holds one count of this clonotype. The rearrangement joins TRBV28 to TRBJ2-1; 7 bases map to TRBD2. V lost 4 bases, J lost 5 bases, and 11 bases stayed unmatched. Germline CDR1 MDHEN, CDR2 SYDVKM. The CDR3 totals 16 residues. The DNA of the CDR3 is TGTGCCAGCAGTTCGATAACTAGCGCCTTAGACAATGAGCAGTTCTTC. Encoded protein: CASSSITSALDNEQFF.

This chain's CDR3 is CASSIHYPQGRGETQYF. The CDR3 DNA sequence: TGTGCCAGTAGTATACACTACCCACAGGGAAGGGGAGAGACCCAGTACTTC. The V and J genes are TRBV19 and TRBJ2-5, with a possible D match to TRBD1 (6 bases). Trimming removed 2 bases from V and 4 bases from J, with 20 bases in between. CDR1 LNHDA and CDR2 SQIVND come from the germline V gene (reference sequence). The CDR3 is 17 amino acids. Complete variable domain (other parts from reference TRBV19 and TRBJ2-5): DGGITQSPKYLFRKEGQNVTLSCEQNLNHDAMYWYRQDPGQGLRLIYYSQIVNDFQKGDIAEGYSVSREKKESFPLTVTSAQKNPTAFYLCASSIHYPQGRGETQYFGPGTRLLVL.

The V gene is TRBV27, the J gene TRBJ1-1, with D uncertain. Germline CDR1 and CDR2: MNHEY and SMNVEV (reference sequence). The length of the CDR3 is 14 residues. V was cut by 5 bases and J by 2 bases, with 12 bases left in between. This chain's CDR3 is CASSTEPTNTEAFF. For the CDR3, the DNA is TGTGCCAGCAGTACGGAGCCGACAAACACTGAAGCTTTCTTT.

This clonotype was recorded a few times. The chain carries TRBV10-3 and TRBJ2-3; 10 bases are a match to TRBD1. The CDR3 is 16 residues long. J gave up 2 bases and V 5 bases, and 7 bases lay outside the gene matches. Germline loops: CDR1 ENHRY, CDR2 SYGVKD. The CDR3 nucleotides read TGTGCCATCAGTACCGGGACAGGGGCCTCCACAGATACGCAGTATTTT. Residues: CAISTGTGASTDTQYF.

This chain uses TRBV7-2 with TRBJ1-3, with a tentative D call TRBD1 (5 bases). V was pared by 5 bases and J by 0 bases, with 20 bases between. Germline lookup yields CDR1 SGHTA and CDR2 FQGNSA. The length of the CDR3 is 18 residues. CDR3 in DNA: TGTGCCAGCAGCCCTAGTCCGGTGGGGCAGGACTCTGGAAACACCATATATTTT. Translating gives CASSPSPVGQDSGNTIYF.